One sample yielded the 15 T cell receptor beta chains listed below, sequenced in a study of CD8 T cells in Susac syndrome. Reverse transcription of about 0.45 to 1 ug RNA was carried out with random hexamers. TCRdb used MiXCR to reprocess the immunoSEQ multiplex PCR reads, holding one entry per CDR3 protein. The data show about 180,000 distinct CDR3 sequences, 85% to 95% seen once. Sequenced: CD4+ T cells from PBMCs. Every receptor here comes from a human donor with Susac syndrome.

The V call is TRBV2, the J call TRBJ2-1; possibly TRBD2 for D (5 bases). CDR1 and CDR2 from the germline V gene are SNHLY and FYNNEI. V was shortened by 6 bases and J by 9 bases, with 12 bases between the two germline ends. The CDR3 length is 12 residues. CDR3 DNA sequence: TGTGCCAGCAGGGCCTTACTAGGTGAGCAGTTCTTC. It codes for CASRALLGEQFF. The full variable domain, in which reference TRBV2 and TRBJ2-1 provide the parts outside the CDR3, is EPEVTQTPSHQVTQMGQEVILRCVPISNHLYFYWYRQILGQKVEFLVSFYNNEISEKSEIFDDQFSVERPDGSNFTLKIRSTKLEDSAMYFCASRALLGEQFFGPGTRLTVL.

V usage is TRBV6-1 and J usage is TRBJ1-4, with D possibly matching TRBD1 (6 bases). Trimming stripped 8 bases from V and 4 bases from J, with 11 bases between. CDR3 length equals 13 residues. In germline, CDR1 is MNHNS, CDR2 SASEGT. The chain's CDR3 is CASSTGVNEKLFF. The CDR3 DNA is TGTGCCAGCTCGACAGGCGTTAATGAAAAACTGTTTTTT.

There are a few counts of this clonotype. V usage is TRBV9 and J usage is TRBJ2-5; the D is unclear. The V end lost 0 bases, the J end lost 7 bases, and 7 bases lay between the germline ends. Germline assignment: CDR1 SGDLS and CDR2 YYNGEE. The length of the CDR3 is 12 residues. DNA for the CDR3: TGTGCCAGCAGCGTAGGCGGTGGGACCCAGTACTTC. Its protein is CASSVGGGTQYF.

The chain recombines TRBV3-1 with TRBJ1-5; maybe TRBD1 (6 bases). The ends were cut back, 3 bases at V and 5 bases at J, with 8 bases in the middle. Germline values: CDR1 LGHDT, CDR2 YNNKEL (reference sequence). CDR3 length: 13 amino acids. CDR3 in DNA: TGTGCCAGCAGCCACCCAGGGGATCAGCCCCAGCATTTT. This codes for CASSHPGDQPQHF.

V gene TRBV5-1 combines with J gene TRBJ2-5, with D maybe TRBD2 (6 bases). CDR1 is SGHRS, CDR2 YFSETQ, per germline. The CDR3 has 14 residues. Trimming stripped 4 bases from V and 2 bases from J, with 12 bases between. The CDR3 DNA sequence: TGCGCCAGCAGCGTCGGGACTGTTCAAGAGACCCAGTACTTC. It translates to CASSVGTVQETQYF.

The chain has TRBV9 and TRBJ2-1; D could derive from TRBD1 or TRBD2 (5 bases each). The CDR3 covers 15 residues. Germline CDR1 is SGDLS and CDR2 is YYNGEE. V dropped 4 bases and J dropped 5 bases, with 16 bases sitting between them. CDR3 in DNA: TGTGCCAGCAGCCCAGTAGAGGGACGCAACAATGAGCAGTTCTTC. It is translated as CASSPVEGRNNEQFF.

In regard to this clonotype: The limits of the CDR3 on the DNA are not certain, so only TCRdb's listed CDR3 is given. The J gene is TRBJ1-2, the V gene TRBV24-1; the D call of TRBD1 is as the table states it, not checked on the DNA. From its first to its last residue, the CDR3 has 24 amino acids. Germline CDR1 KGHDR, CDR2 SFDVKD. The CDR3 spells CATSDFSGGYGYTFGSGTEYGYTF.

V is TRBV20-1 and J is TRBJ1-5; a weak D match, TRBD1 (5 bases). From germline, CDR1 is DFQATT and CDR2 SNEGSKA (reference sequence). V lost 6 bases and J 2 bases, leaving 20 bases between the germline ends. This CDR3 has 16 residues. CDR3 DNA: TGCAGTGCGTACCCAACAGGCGTCCAGGGCAATCAGCCCCAGCATTTT. The encoded protein is CSAYPTGVQGNQPQHF.

V usage is TRBV5-6 and J usage is TRBJ1-2, with 7 positions matching TRBD1. Trimming cost V 1 base and J 4 bases; bases outside gene matches: 4. The CDR3 spans 14 residues. Germline values: CDR1 SGHDT, CDR2 YYEEEE. The CDR3: CASSLTGQAYGYTF. The CDR3 nucleotides read TGTGCCAGCAGCTTGACCGGACAGGCCTATGGCTACACCTTC.

The chain recombines TRBV29-1 with TRBJ1-6; D not certain. The CDR3 contains 15 residues. The ends were cut back, 4 bases at V and 2 bases at J, with 12 bases in the middle. From germline, CDR1 is SQVTM and CDR2 ANQGSEA. The CDR3 DNA is TGCAGCGTTGTGGGATTCTCGCCCTATAATTCACCCCTCCACTTT. Amino acids: CSVVGFSPYNSPLHF.

J is TRBJ2-5 and V is TRBV7-2; the D is unclear. The CDR3 loop spans 14 amino acids. Trimming took off 4 bases at V and 5 bases at J, with 14 bases between the two ends. Germline CDR1 SGHTA, CDR2 FQGNSA. The CDR3 spells CASSSRSLGETQYF. The CDR3 nucleotides read TGTGCCAGCAGCTCCCGTTCTCTGGGGGAGACCCAGTACTTC. Complete variable domain (other parts from reference TRBV7-2 and TRBJ2-5): GAGVSQSPSNKVTEKGKDVELRCDPISGHTALYWYRQSLGQGLEFLIYFQGNSAPDKSGLPSDRFSAERTGGSVSTLTIQRTQQEDSAVYLCASSSRSLGETQYFGPGTRLLVL.

The chain joins TRBV29-1 to TRBJ2-7; 10 bases match TRBD1. The ends lost 5 bases at V and 7 bases at J; junction bases unmatched: 11. The CDR3 loop spans 14 amino acids. Germline CDR1 SQVTM, CDR2 ANQGSEA. In nucleotides, the CDR3 is TGCAGCGTTCGACGGGGGACAGGGGAAGGAGAGCAGTACTTC. Its translation is CSVRRGTGEGEQYF.

The J gene is TRBJ2-7, the V gene TRBV2, with 12 bases fitting TRBD2. V was clipped by 6 bases and J by 2 bases; unmatched bases: 5. Germline loops: CDR1 SNHLY, CDR2 FYNNEI. The CDR3 has 15 residues. The CDR3 nucleotides read TGTGCCAGCAGGATAACTAGCGGGGGGCCCTACGAGCAGTACTTC. Its protein product is CASRITSGGPYEQYF.

CDR3 region: CASSREGGFLGDTQYF. The CDR3 nucleotides are TGCGCCAGCAGCCGCGAGGGAGGGTTTTTGGGAGATACGCAGTATTTT. This chain links TRBV4-1 with TRBJ2-3, with TRBD2 matching 7 bases. The V segment lost 4 bases and the J segment 5 bases; nucleotides outside the gene matches: 12. CDR3 size: 16 residues. Per the germline V gene, CDR1 is MGHRA and CDR2 is YSYEKL.

This clonotype has a single count. The genes are TRBV5-6 and TRBJ1-2, with no clear D. The CDR3 sequence is 16 residues long. Trimming removed 2 bases from V and 8 bases from J, with 22 bases in between. CDR1 is SGHDT and CDR2 is YYEEEE in the germline V gene. The CDR3 coding sequence is TGTGCCAGCAGCTTTAATCTGGTCCGTGTCCCTTCGGGCTACACCTTC. Translating gives CASSFNLVRVPSGYTF.